This TCR beta chain was profiled in a study of blood T cell repertoires in COVID-19 (TCRdb year 2020). Background on the whole study: The collaborator samples originated in the United States, Italy and Spain and spanned the acute and convalescent phases of COVID-19. The prospective study material was composed of cDNA or gDNA derived from T cells, B-cell-depleted T cells, or PBMCs. Deeply sampled blood TCRbeta repertoires from subjects exposed to, actively infected with, or recovered from COVID-19 were included in the dataset. The repertoires were released in a freely available public database intended as a resource for research on the immune response to SARS-CoV-2. The samples were drawn from two sources: the first 160 participants of the ongoing ImmuneRACE study, and fewer than 1,500 subjects contributed by 6 global collaborators. A de-identified subject ID, COVID-19 status, age in years and sex were almost always included in the sample metadata. Where available, HLA class I and class II types were obtained from metadata supplied by the sample provider rather than from assay-based typing.

From the cysteine up to the phenylalanine, the CDR3 has a length of 13 residues. The entry retains the CDR3 DNA only, 39 bases that are in frame from base 1. Looking up the germline V gene yields CDR1 SNHLY and CDR2 FYNNEI. V loses 2 bases, J loses 0 bases, and the germline ends lie 5 bases apart. Study-wide conclusions, independent of this receptor: The amount of clinical and demographic metadata varied by source and participant and was provided uncurated.

Points on this clone: What antigen it recognizes has not been identified. No base-level quality is on record; no much larger clone is a single base apart.

The collaborating institutions used their own protocols to collect whole blood in K2EDTA tubes. For TCRbeta analysis, collaborators shipped samples as frozen whole blood, isolated PBMCs, or DNA extracted from either of those sample types. TCRbeta CDR3 regions were amplified from genomic DNA by means of the immunoSEQ Assay, a bias-controlled multiplex PCR. The authors processed their data as follows. Nucleated cell counts per sample were estimated from amplification of reference gene primers within the assay. To quantify the absolute abundance of each unique TCRbeta CDR3 rearrangement, sequence reads were collapsed and filtered. Productive Simpson clonality was computed per sample as the square root of Simpson's diversity index over productive rearrangements. This immuneACCESS table, as held by TCRdb, lists in-frame sequences with V and J called but not all clones. Of the missing ones, under half trace to an unresolved V gene in checked studies; the others have no known cause. V and J calls and clone size are as listed in that table; D and trimming were resolved from the DNA. This sample holds 230,000 or so clones; 75% to 90% were observed only once. The ten biggest clones cover around 5.1% of the sample.

The source material was peripheral blood. The chain is encoded by TRBV2 joined to TRBJ2-7; a confident D gene designation cannot be given. This receptor was taken from a human donor in a cohort sampled during active COVID-19. CDR3 protein: CASSETDSYEQYF. DNA sequence: TGTGCCAGCAGTGAAACAGACTCCTACGAGCAGTACTTC.